This TCR beta chain was obtained from a study of memory CD4+ T cells and cytomegalovirus serostatus. Study context: Donors were healthy Belgian adults, fewer than ten CMV seropositive and 24 seronegative.

The CDR3 is made up of 14 amino acids. Germline V lookup: CDR1 MNHEY, CDR2 SMNVEV (reference sequence). V was trimmed by 1 base and J by 2 bases, leaving 8 bases between them. Single viable CD3+CD4+CD8-CD45RO+ cells were sorted as the memory CD4+ T cells. CMV serostatus came from serum IgG against pp150, pp28, p38, p52. This table comes from immunoSEQ multiplex PCR, and its TCRdb copy is limited to in-frame clones, with some not included. The sample includes approximately 47,000 clones, roughly 73% of them seen just once. Sequencing was carried out using memory CD4+ T cells from blood. This chain uses TRBV27 with TRBJ1-2; D remains ambiguous. The origin of this receptor is an adult in good health and CMV-seronegative. The CDR3 loop is CASSLYGGNYGYTF. In DNA, the CDR3 is TGTGCCAGCAGTTTATACGGAGGGAACTATGGCTACACCTTC.